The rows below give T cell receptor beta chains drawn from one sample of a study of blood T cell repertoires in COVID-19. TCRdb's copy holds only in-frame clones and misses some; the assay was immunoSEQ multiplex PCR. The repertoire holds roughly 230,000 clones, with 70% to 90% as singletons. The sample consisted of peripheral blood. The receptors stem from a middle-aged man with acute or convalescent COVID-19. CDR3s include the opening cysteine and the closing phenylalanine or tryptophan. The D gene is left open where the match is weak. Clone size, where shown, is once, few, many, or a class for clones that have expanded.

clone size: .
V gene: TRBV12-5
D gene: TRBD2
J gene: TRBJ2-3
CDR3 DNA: TGTGCTAGTGGGACCACTAGCGGGGGGACAGATACGCAGTATTTT
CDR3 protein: CASGTTSGGTDTQYF

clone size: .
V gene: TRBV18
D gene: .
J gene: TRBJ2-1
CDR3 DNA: TGTGCCAGCTCTTTCACAGGGAAATCCTACAATGAGCAGTTCTTC
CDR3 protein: CASSFTGKSYNEQFF

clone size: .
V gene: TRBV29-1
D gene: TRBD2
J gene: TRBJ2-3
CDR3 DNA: TGCAGCGTTGCTGCGGGGGTATCCGGGACTAGGGGCGTGTATTTT
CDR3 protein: CSVAAGVSGTRGVYF

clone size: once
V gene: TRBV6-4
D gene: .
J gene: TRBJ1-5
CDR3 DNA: TGTGCCAGCAGTGCAGGGTCCCATCAGCCCCAGCATTTT
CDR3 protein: CASSAGSHQPQHF

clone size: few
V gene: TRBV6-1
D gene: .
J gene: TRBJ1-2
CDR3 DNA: TGTGCCAGCAGTGATGCTTCGGGTTATGGCTACACCTTC
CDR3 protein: CASSDASGYGYTF

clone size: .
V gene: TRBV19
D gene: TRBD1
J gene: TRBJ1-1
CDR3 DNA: TGTGCCAGTAGTTCACAGGGGTACACTGAAGCTTTCTTT
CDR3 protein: CASSSQGYTEAFF

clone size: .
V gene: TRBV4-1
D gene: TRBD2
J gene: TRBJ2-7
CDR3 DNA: TGCGCCAGCAGCCAATCCTTTCCCCTTAGCGGGGGGACCTACGAGCAGTACTTC
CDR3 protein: CASSQSFPLSGGTYEQYF

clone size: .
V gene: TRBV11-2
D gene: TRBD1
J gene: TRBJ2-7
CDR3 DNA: TGTGCCAGCAGCCTAACCGGGACAGGGAGGTACGAGCAGTACTTC
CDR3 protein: CASSLTGTGRYEQYF

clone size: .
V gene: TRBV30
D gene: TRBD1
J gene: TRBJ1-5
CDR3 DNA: TGTGCCTGGGACACCGGACAGGGAGGTCAGCCCCAGCATTTT
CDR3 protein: CAWDTGQGGQPQHF

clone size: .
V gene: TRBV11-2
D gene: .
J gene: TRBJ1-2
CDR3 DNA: TGTGCCAGCAGCCCTAGACTGGCCGGCTATGGCTACACCTTC
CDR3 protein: CASSPRLAGYGYTF

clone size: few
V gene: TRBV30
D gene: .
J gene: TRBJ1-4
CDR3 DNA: TGTGCCTGGAGTGTAAGAAGAACCGGGATCGGGGAGGAAAAACTGTTTTTT
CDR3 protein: CAWSVRRTGIGEEKLFF

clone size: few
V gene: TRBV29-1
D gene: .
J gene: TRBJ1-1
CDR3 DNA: TGCAGCGTAACGGAGGGCATGAACACTGAAGCTTTCTTT
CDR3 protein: CSVTEGMNTEAFF

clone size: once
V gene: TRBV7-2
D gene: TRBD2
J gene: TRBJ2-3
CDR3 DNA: TGTGCCAGCAGCTTTCTAGCGGGGGTTTCCACAGATACGCAGTATTTT
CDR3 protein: CASSFLAGVSTDTQYF

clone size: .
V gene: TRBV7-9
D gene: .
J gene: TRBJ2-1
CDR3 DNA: TGTGCCAGCAGCCCTCCTCTCAATGAGCAGTTCTTC
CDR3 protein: CASSPPLNEQFF

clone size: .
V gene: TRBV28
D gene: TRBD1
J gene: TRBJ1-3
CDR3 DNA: TGTGCCAGCAGTCTTCCTGTGACAGGGGGTGGTGGAAACACCATATATTTT
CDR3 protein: CASSLPVTGGGGNTIYF

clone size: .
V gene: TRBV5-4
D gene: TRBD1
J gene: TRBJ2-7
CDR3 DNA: TGTGCCAGCAGCCGAAGGACAGGGATAACCGAGCAGTACTTC
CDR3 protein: CASSRRTGITEQYF

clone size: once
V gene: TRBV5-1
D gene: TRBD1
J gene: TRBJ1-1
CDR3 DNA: TGCGCCAGCAGCACCGGACAGGGAGACACTGAAGCTTTCTTT
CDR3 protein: CASSTGQGDTEAFF

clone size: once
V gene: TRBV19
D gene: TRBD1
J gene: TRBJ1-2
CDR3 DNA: TGTGCCAGTAGTACCACCGGGACAGGGTATAGGATGGGCTACACCTTC
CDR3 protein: CASSTTGTGYRMGYTF

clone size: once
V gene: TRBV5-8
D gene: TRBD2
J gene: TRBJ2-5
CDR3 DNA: TGTGCCAGCAGCGGGTGGGGCGGGGGGCGCGAGACCCAGTACTTC
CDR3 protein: CASSGWGGGRETQYF

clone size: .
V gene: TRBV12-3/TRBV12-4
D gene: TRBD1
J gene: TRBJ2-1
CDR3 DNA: TGTGCCAGCAGTACGGGACAGGGGCATGAGCAGTTCTTC
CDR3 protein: CASSTGQGHEQFF

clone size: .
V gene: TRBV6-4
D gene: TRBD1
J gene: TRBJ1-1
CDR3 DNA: TGTGCCAGCAGTGGGAGGGGGCTTGGGAACACTGAAGCTTTCTTT
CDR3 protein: CASSGRGLGNTEAFF

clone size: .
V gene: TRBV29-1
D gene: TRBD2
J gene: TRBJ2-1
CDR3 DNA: TGCAGCGTTGTCTCGGGACTAGTCAATGAGCAGTTCTTC
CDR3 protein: CSVVSGLVNEQFF

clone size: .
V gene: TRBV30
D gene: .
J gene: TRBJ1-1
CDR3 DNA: TGTGCCTGGAGTGTACGGGGGAACACTGAAGCTTTCTTT
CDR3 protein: CAWSVRGNTEAFF

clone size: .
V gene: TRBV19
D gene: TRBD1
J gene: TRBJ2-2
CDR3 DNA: TGTGCCAGTAGGGGGGGCCGGGGACAGGGGGCGCCTTGGACCGGGGAGCTGTTTTTT
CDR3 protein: CASRGGRGQGAPWTGELFF

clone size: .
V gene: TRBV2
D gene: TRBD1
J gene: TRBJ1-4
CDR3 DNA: TGTGCCAGCAGTGAAGCGGGGACAGGGGGCGGAACTAATGAAAAACTGTTTTTT
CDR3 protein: CASSEAGTGGGTNEKLFF

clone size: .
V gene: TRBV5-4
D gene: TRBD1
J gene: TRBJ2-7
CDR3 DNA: TGTGCCAGCAGCTTGGAGGGGGCGCGCGCCTACGAGCAGTACTTC
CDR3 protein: CASSLEGARAYEQYF

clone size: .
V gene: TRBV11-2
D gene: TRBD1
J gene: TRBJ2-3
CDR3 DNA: TGTGCCAGCAGCTTAGGGATGGGACAGAGAGATACGCAGTATTTT
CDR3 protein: CASSLGMGQRDTQYF

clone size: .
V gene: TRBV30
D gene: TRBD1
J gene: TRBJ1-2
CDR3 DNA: TGTGCCTGGAGTGTAAGACAGGGGAGTATCTATGGCTACACCTTC
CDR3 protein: CAWSVRQGSIYGYTF

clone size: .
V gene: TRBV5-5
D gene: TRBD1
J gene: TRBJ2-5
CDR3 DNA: TGTGCCAGCAGCGTGACAGGGGGCGGAGAGACCCAGTACTTC
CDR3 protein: CASSVTGGGETQYF

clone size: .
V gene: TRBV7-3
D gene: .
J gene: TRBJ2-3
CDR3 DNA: TGTGCCAGCAGCTGGGGACAGGGGCAAGCGGGGGGAGCAGATACGCAGTATTTT
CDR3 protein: CASSWGQGQAGGADTQYF

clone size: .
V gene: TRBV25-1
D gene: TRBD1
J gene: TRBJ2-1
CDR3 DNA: TGTGCCAGCAGTGAACCCCCGGGACAGGGGTTAGGTGAGCAGTTCTTC
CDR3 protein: CASSEPPGQGLGEQFF

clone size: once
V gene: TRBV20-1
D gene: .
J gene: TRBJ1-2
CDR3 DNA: TGCAGTGCTAGCACAGGGACTGGCTACACCTTC
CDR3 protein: CSASTGTGYTF

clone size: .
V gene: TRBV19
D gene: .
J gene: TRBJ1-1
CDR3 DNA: TGTGCCAGTAGTCTGTCAGACTTTGAAGCTTTCTTT
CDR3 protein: CASSLSDFEAFF

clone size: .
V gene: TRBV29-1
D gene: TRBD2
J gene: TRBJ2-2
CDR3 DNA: TGCAGCGTTAAACGAGGACTAGCGGGGGGCACCGGGGAGCTGTTTTTT
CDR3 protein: CSVKRGLAGGTGELFF

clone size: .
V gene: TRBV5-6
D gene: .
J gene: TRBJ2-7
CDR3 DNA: TGTGCCAGCAGCTTGATGGCGGCAGAGGAGTACTTC
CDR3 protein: CASSLMAAEEYF

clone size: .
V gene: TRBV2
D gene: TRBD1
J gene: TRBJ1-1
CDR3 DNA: TGTGCCAGCAGACCCACAGGGGCCACTGAAGCTTTCTTT
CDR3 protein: CASRPTGATEAFF